This is a list of T cell receptor beta chains from one sample in a study of T cells in Graves' hyperthyroidism and ophthalmopathy. TCRdb redid the calling of the multiplex PCR reads with MiXCR, one entry per CDR3 protein. The sample carries 250,000 to 400,000 distinct CDR3 sequences, roughly 13% recorded once. The specimen sequenced was blood. The receptors come from a woman aged 40 to 50 with Graves' ophthalmopathy. The CDR3 runs from the conserved cysteine through the conserved F or W. D genes are given only for firm matches. Expanded clones are given a class, and other clones once, few, many or no size at all.

D,J,size,V,CDR3,DNA
TRBD1,TRBJ1-2,few,TRBV4-2,CASSQGQYGYTF,TGTGCCAGCAGCCAGGGACAGTATGGCTACACCTTC
.,TRBJ2-1,.,TRBV3-1,CASSLLEDEQFF,TGTGCCAGCAGCCTTCTCGAGGATGAGCAGTTCTTC
.,TRBJ2-1,few,TRBV7-8,CASSLGSDPLNEQFF,TGTGCCAGCAGCTTGGGCTCGGATCCTTTGAATGAGCAGTTCTTC
.,TRBJ2-7,.,TRBV6-1,CASGGETVGYEQYF,TGTGCCAGCGGAGGGGAAACTGTTGGCTACGAGCAGTACTTC
.,TRBJ1-5,many,TRBV7-2,CASSLGVKQPQHF,TGTGCCAGCAGCTTAGGGGTAAAACAGCCCCAGCATTTT
.,TRBJ1-5,many,TRBV2,CASIGESNQPQHF,TGTGCCAGCATAGGGGAGAGCAATCAGCCCCAGCATTTT
TRBD2,TRBJ2-2,few,TRBV13,CASSLGPSGGVTGELFF,TGTGCCAGCAGCTTAGGCCCTAGCGGGGGTGTGACCGGGGAGCTGTTTTTT
.,TRBJ2-7,.,TRBV19,CASSERTEGFSYEQYF,TGTGCCAGTAGTGAGCGGACAGAGGGGTTCTCCTACGAGCAGTACTTC
TRBD2,TRBJ2-7,many,TRBV6-1,CASRPLAGATYEQYF,TGTGCCAGCAGGCCCCTCGCGGGAGCTACCTACGAGCAGTACTTC
TRBD1,TRBJ2-2,many,TRBV2,CASRGDRKYGELFF,TGTGCCAGCAGGGGGGACAGGAAGTACGGGGAGCTGTTTTTT
.,TRBJ1-4,many,TRBV6-1,CAISSRGIYEKLFF,TGTGCCATCTCCTCTCGGGGCATCTATGAAAAACTGTTTTTT
TRBD1,TRBJ2-1,many,TRBV12-3/TRBV12-4,CASSPPTGSEYNEQFF,TGTGCCAGCAGTCCCCCGACAGGGTCGGAGTACAATGAGCAGTTCTTC
.,TRBJ1-1,many,TRBV7-9,CASSSRGQRAFF,TGTGCCAGCAGCTCGCGAGGACAGCGAGCTTTCTTT
TRBD1,TRBJ2-3,many,TRBV12-3/TRBV12-4,CASSPHRTGEAQYF,TGTGCCAGCAGTCCCCACCGGACAGGGGAAGCGCAGTATTTT
.,TRBJ1-5,many,TRBV6-2/TRBV6-3,CASTDWDAEPQHF,TGTGCCAGCACAGACTGGGATGCCGAGCCCCAGCATTTT
.,TRBJ2-5,few,TRBV9,CASSDPSHQETQYF,TGTGCCAGCAGCGATCCTAGCCATCAAGAGACCCAGTACTTC
TRBD2,TRBJ2-2,many,TRBV7-9,CASSPGSSGIANTGELFF,TGTGCCAGCAGCCCAGGTTCTAGCGGGATAGCGAACACCGGGGAGCTGTTTTTT
.,TRBJ2-2,.,TRBV5-4,CASSGYRVGKIKGELFF,TGTGCCAGCAGCGGATACAGGGTAGGGAAAATAAAAGGGGAGCTGTTTTTT
TRBD2,TRBJ2-7,few,TRBV4-2,CASSQDNRGLAASSYEQYF,TGTGCCAGCAGCCAAGATAACCGGGGACTAGCGGCCAGCTCCTACGAGCAGTACTTC
TRBD1,TRBJ1-1,many,TRBV5-1,CASSLEPGGDTEAFF,TGCGCCAGCAGCTTGGAACCAGGGGGGGACACTGAAGCTTTCTTT
.,TRBJ2-2,few,TRBV20-1,CSASLPATGELFF,TGCAGTGCTAGTCTACCAGCAACCGGGGAGCTGTTTTTT
.,TRBJ2-3,few,TRBV20-1,CSASEGPRDTQYF,TGCAGTGCTAGTGAGGGCCCTAGAGATACGCAGTATTTT
.,TRBJ2-5,few,TRBV3-1,CASSQVRAGLIQETQYF,TGTGCCAGCAGCCAAGTAAGGGCGGGACTTATCCAAGAGACCCAGTACTTC
TRBD2,TRBJ2-1,many,TRBV2,CASSEGGTKRGGYNEQFF,TGTGCCAGCAGTGAAGGGGGGACGAAGCGGGGAGGCTACAATGAGCAGTTCTTC
TRBD1,TRBJ2-4,many,TRBV29-1,CSVVDRVAKNIQYF,TGCAGCGTTGTTGACAGGGTAGCCAAAAACATTCAGTACTTC
.,TRBJ2-1,.,TRBV19,CASSRRPLLYNEQFF,TGTGCCAGTAGTAGAAGACCCCTCCTCTACAATGAGCAGTTCTTC
.,TRBJ1-1,once,TRBV6-4,CASSVAFYTEAFF,TGTGCCAGCAGTGTTGCTTTTTACACTGAAGCTTTCTTT